Listed below are T cell receptor beta chains from one sample, sequenced in a study of human T cells and chemical hapten exposure. A single record per CDR3 protein comes from TCRdb applying MiXCR to the RACE reads. The table includes 82,000 or so distinct CDR3 sequences, over 10% detected once. Material: whole blood, obtained in connection with sensitization to the hapten diphenylcyclopropenone (DPC). These receptors were obtained from a woman aged 45-65 years with alopecia areata. Some clones in this sample may be carry-over from other donors' samples. The CDR3 runs from the conserved cysteine through the conserved F or W. D genes are given only for firm matches. The size entry is marked missing in some rows and otherwise reads once, few, many or a size class.

>-|TRBD2|TRBV3-1|TRBJ2-1
CASSQDIAGGLYNEQFF
TGTGCCAGCAGCCAAGATATCGCGGGAGGACTCTACAATGAGCAGTTCTTC
>many|TRBD1|TRBV7-8|TRBJ2-5
CASSPTGIQETQYF
TGTGCCAGCAGCCCGACAGGGATCCAAGAGACCCAGTACTTC
>few|-|TRBV7-9|TRBJ2-1
CASIWGAGLQNNEQFF
TGTGCCAGCATTTGGGGAGCAGGGTTACAGAACAATGAGCAGTTCTTC
>many|-|TRBV29-1|TRBJ2-5
CSVDRGGETQYF
TGCAGCGTCGACCGTGGGGGAGAGACCCAGTACTTC
>many|-|TRBV2|TRBJ2-5
CASSDPSEQETQYF
TGTGCCAGCAGTGACCCTAGCGAACAAGAGACCCAGTACTTC
>few|-|TRBV20-1|TRBJ1-5
CSARVGQGNQPQHF
TGCAGTGCTAGGGTAGGGCAGGGCAATCAGCCCCAGCATTTT
>few|TRBD1|TRBV29-1|TRBJ1-1
CSVTLGQYTEAFF
TGCAGCGTCACCCTGGGACAGTACACTGAAGCTTTCTTT
>-|TRBD1|TRBV2|TRBJ1-2
CASSEAGQGAYGYTF
TGTGCCAGCAGTGAAGCGGGGCAGGGGGCCTATGGCTACACCTTC
>-|TRBD1|TRBV18|TRBJ1-5
CASSGDRASNQPQHF
TGTGCCAGCTCCGGGGACAGGGCTAGCAATCAGCCCCAGCATTTT
>many|-|TRBV21-1|TRBJ1-6
CASNSSPTTYNSPLHF
TGTGCCAGCAATTCAAGTCCCACGACCTATAATTCACCCCTCCACTTT
>many|TRBD1|TRBV2|TRBJ1-2
CASSEIRTGDGYTF
TGTGCCAGCAGTGAGATACGTACAGGGGATGGCTACACCTTC
>-|-|TRBV5-1|TRBJ2-1
CASSSDSSYNEQFF
TGCGCCAGCAGCTCCGACTCCTCCTACAATGAGCAGTTCTTC
>-|-|TRBV29-1|TRBJ2-2
CSGANRNTGELFF
TGCAGCGGCGCGAACAGGAACACCGGGGAGCTGTTTTTT
>few|TRBD2|TRBV5-4|TRBJ2-3
CASRPGLAVPSTDTQYF
TGTGCCAGCAGGCCGGGACTAGCGGTCCCTAGCACAGATACGCAGTATTTT
>few|-|TRBV12-3/TRBV12-4|TRBJ2-5
CASSSPQGPEAQYF
TGTGCCAGCAGTTCGCCCCAGGGGCCTGAGGCCCAGTACTTC
>many|TRBD2|TRBV3-1|TRBJ2-1
CASSQISGSMGSEQFF
TGTGCCAGCAGCCAGATTAGCGGGAGCATGGGGAGTGAGCAGTTCTTC
>many|TRBD1|TRBV5-1|TRBJ2-5
CASSLGDSQKETQYF
TGCGCCAGCAGCTTGGGGGACAGCCAGAAAGAGACCCAGTACTTC
>-|-|TRBV6-5|TRBJ2-7
CASSLLQGGEQYF
TGTGCCAGCAGTTTACTACAGGGCGGCGAGCAGTACTTC
>-|-|TRBV24-1|TRBJ2-4
CATSDPRGPRNIQYF
TGTGCCACCAGTGATCCCCGGGGTCCTAGAAACATTCAGTACTTC
>many|-|TRBV29-1|TRBJ2-1
CSVEEKPGQFF
TGCAGCGTTGAGGAGAAGCCGGGGCAGTTCTTC
>many|TRBD2|TRBV4-1|TRBJ2-1
CASSQTSGKGNEQFF
TGCGCCAGCAGCCAAACTAGCGGGAAGGGCAATGAGCAGTTCTTC
>many|-|TRBV12-3/TRBV12-4|TRBJ2-2
CASSLGGRGGELFF
TGTGCCAGCAGTTTGGGGGGCCGAGGCGGGGAGCTGTTTTTT
>-|TRBD1|TRBV29-1|TRBJ2-7
CSVEGTAYEQYF
TGCAGCGTCGAAGGGACAGCCTACGAGCAGTACTTC
>-|-|TRBV12-3/TRBV12-4|TRBJ1-5
CASSFSGPDQPQHF
TGTGCCAGCAGTTTCAGCGGGCCCGATCAGCCCCAGCATTTT
>many|-|TRBV12-3/TRBV12-4|TRBJ1-1
CASSLTDVLGTEAFF
TGTGCCAGCAGTCTTACGGACGTCCTGGGGACTGAAGCTTTCTTT
>few|TRBD1|TRBV5-1|TRBJ2-7
CASSSFLRDRSYEQYF
TGCGCCAGCAGCTCATTCCTCCGGGACAGGTCCTACGAGCAGTACTTC
>many|TRBD1|TRBV7-8|TRBJ2-1
CASSPDRGFLNEQFF
TGTGCCAGCAGCCCCGACAGGGGGTTTCTCAATGAGCAGTTCTTC